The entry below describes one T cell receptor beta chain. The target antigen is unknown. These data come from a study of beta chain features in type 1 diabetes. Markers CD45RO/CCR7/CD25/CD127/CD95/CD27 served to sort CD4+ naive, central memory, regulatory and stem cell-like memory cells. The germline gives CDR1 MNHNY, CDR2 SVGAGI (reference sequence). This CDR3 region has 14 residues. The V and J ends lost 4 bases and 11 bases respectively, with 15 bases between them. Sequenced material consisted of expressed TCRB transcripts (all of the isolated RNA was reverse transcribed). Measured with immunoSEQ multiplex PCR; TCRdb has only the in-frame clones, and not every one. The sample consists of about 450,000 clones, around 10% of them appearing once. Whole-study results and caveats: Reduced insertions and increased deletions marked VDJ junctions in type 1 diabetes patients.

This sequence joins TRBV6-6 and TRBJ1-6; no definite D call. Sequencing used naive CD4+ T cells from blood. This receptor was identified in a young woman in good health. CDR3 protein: CASSSLTEGTPLHF. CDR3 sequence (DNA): TGTGCCAGCAGTTCCCTGACGGAGGGAACACCCCTCCACTTT.